Shown below are 23 T cell receptor beta chains from a single sample sequenced in a study of blood T cell repertoires in COVID-19. Only in-frame clones appear in the TCRdb table, and some are missing; sequencing was by immunoSEQ multiplex PCR. The sample has about 260,000 clones; about 87% are singletons. The sequenced sample consisted of PBMCs or T cells enriched from blood (not recorded which). The receptors come from a woman in her forties or fifties who had recovered from COVID-19.

This chain links TRBV5-1 with TRBJ2-1; 8 positions match TRBD1. Germline assignment: CDR1 SGHRS and CDR2 YFSETQ. The trim removed 4 bases at V and 4 bases at J, leaving 7 bases unmatched. There are 15 residues in the CDR3. Here the CDR3 DNA reads TGCGCCAGCAGCCCTGGACAGGGACGGTACAATGAGCAGTTCTTC. Its translation: CASSPGQGRYNEQFF. Drawing the rest from reference TRBV5-1 and TRBJ2-1, the complete variable domain is KAGVTQTPRYLIKTRGQQVTLSCSPISGHRSVSWYQQTPGQGLQFLFEYFSETQRNKGNFPGRFSGRQFSNSRSEMNVSTLELGDSALYLCASSPGQGRYNEQFFGPGTRLTVL.

The J gene is TRBJ2-5, the V gene TRBV3-1 (or the pseudogene TRBV3-2); TRBD2 is a possible D gene (6 bases). The CDR3 contains 15 residues. Germline loops: CDR1 LGHDT, CDR2 YNNKEL (reference sequence). The V and J ends lost 1 base and 4 bases respectively, with 13 bases between them. The CDR3: CASSQVAVRSETQYF. The DNA for the CDR3 is TGTGCCAGCAGCCAAGTAGCGGTTCGCTCAGAGACCCAGTACTTC.

The sample holds a few counts of this clone. The chain employs TRBV4-2 and TRBJ1-6; 12 bases fit TRBD1. This CDR3 spans 15 amino acids. CDR1 is LGHNA and CDR2 is YNFKEQ in the germline V gene. V trimming: 6 bases; J trimming: 8 bases; junction bases outside the gene matches: 5. CDR3 in amino acids: CASSRDRGQDSPLHF. For the CDR3, the DNA is TGTGCCAGCAGTAGGGACAGGGGGCAAGATTCACCCCTCCACTTT.

V and J are TRBV18 and TRBJ1-6, with D perhaps TRBD1 (6 bases). Germline CDR1 and CDR2: KGHSH and LQKENI. This CDR3 region has 16 residues. V lost 5 bases to trimming and J lost 8 bases, with 19 bases between them. The CDR3: CASSTGKGVSDSPLHF. DNA of the CDR3: TGTGCCAGCTCAACAGGGAAGGGGGTCTCTGATTCACCCCTCCACTTT.

V and J are TRBV4-3 and TRBJ2-7; D is ambiguous. The CDR3 totals 15 residues. V was shortened by 0 bases and J by 7 bases, with 16 bases between the two germline ends. The germline V gene has CDR1 LGHNA and CDR2 YSLEER. In DNA form, the CDR3 reads TGCGCCAGCAGCCAAGATCCAGGCGCCAGTCAGGAGCAGTACTTC. Protein sequence: CASSQDPGASQEQYF.

The chain combines TRBV19 with TRBJ2-7; 11 nucleotides agree with TRBD2. Trimming cost V 6 bases and J 7 bases; bases outside gene matches: 8. In germline, CDR1 is LNHDA, CDR2 SQIVND (reference sequence). The CDR3 has 14 amino acids. CDR3 nucleotides: TGTGCCAGTAGAACTACTAGCGGGAGTAATGAGCAGTACTTC. The encoded protein is CASRTTSGSNEQYF.

Notes on this clone: The sample contains more than one DNA sequence encoding this CDR3. The chain couples TRBV18 to TRBJ2-5; 9 nucleotides line up with TRBD2. V shed 6 bases, J shed 2 bases, and the junction held 7 bases outside the gene matches. Germline-derived CDR1 and CDR2 are KGHSH and LQKENI. The CDR3 sequence is 15 residues long. The CDR3 spells CASSSWLAGQETQYF. DNA for the CDR3: TGTGCCAGCTCCAGCTGGCTAGCGGGGCAAGAGACCCAGTACTTC.

The rearrangement joins TRBV5-1 to TRBJ1-1, with 8 nucleotides matching TRBD1. This CDR3 contains 13 residues. From germline, CDR1 is SGHRS and CDR2 YFSETQ. J lost 6 bases, V lost 7 bases, and 8 bases had no gene match. The CDR3, as DNA: TGCGCCAGCGGACAGGGACGGGATGCTGAAGCTTTCTTT. Translation: CASGQGRDAEAFF. Variable domain in full (rest from reference TRBV5-1 and TRBJ1-1): KAGVTQTPRYLIKTRGQQVTLSCSPISGHRSVSWYQQTPGQGLQFLFEYFSETQRNKGNFPGRFSGRQFSNSRSEMNVSTLELGDSALYLCASGQGRDAEAFFGQGTRLTVV.

The chain links TRBV20-1 to TRBJ2-7; no clear D. The CDR3 loop spans 11 amino acids. Looked up from germline, CDR1 is DFQATT and CDR2 is SNEGSKA (reference sequence). Trimming cost V 3 bases and J 5 bases, with 8 bases left between them. The CDR3 here is CSASRRDEQYF. The CDR3 DNA reads TGCAGTGCTAGCCGCCGGGACGAGCAGTACTTC.

This clone was detected a few times. This rearrangement joins TRBV6-2 or TRBV6-3 to TRBJ1-5; D call uncertain. The CDR3 runs 16 residues. Germline V gene lookup returns CDR1 MNHEY and CDR2 SVGEGT. The ends were cut back, 6 bases at V and 3 bases at J, with 18 bases in the middle. The CDR3 reads CASSHGPGRDNQPQHF. CDR3 sequence (DNA): TGTGCCAGCAGCCACGGACCGGGGAGGGACAATCAGCCCCAGCATTTT.

This clone showed up many times. This chain connects TRBV19 to TRBJ2-2, with 11 positions matching TRBD1. CDR3 length equals 16 residues. The V and J ends lost 1 base and 5 bases, in that order; junction bases with no gene match: 3. Germline lookup yields CDR1 LNHDA and CDR2 SQIVND (reference sequence). The CDR3 region has the DNA TGTGCCAGTAGTATAGGGGACAGGGGGATGACCGGGGAGCTGTTTTTT. Amino acid sequence: CASSIGDRGMTGELFF.

The chain couples TRBV21-1 to TRBJ1-5; the listed D gene, TRBD1, was not tested against the DNA. TRBV21-1 is a documented pseudogene. This CDR3 spans 16 amino acids. The CDR3 loop is CASSKAKTGSRQPQHF. CDR3 in DNA: TGTGCCAGCAGCAAAGCGAAGACAGGGTCGAGACAGCCCCAGCATTTT.

The V and J genes are TRBV11-1 and TRBJ1-1; D remains ambiguous. CDR3 length equals 13 residues. The germline V gene encodes CDR1 SGHAT and CDR2 FQDESV (reference sequence). V gave up 1 base and J gave up 6 bases, with 9 bases separating them. The CDR3 DNA sequence: TGTGCCAGCAGCTTAGGCTTTGCAGCTGAAGCTTTCTTT. Its translation is CASSLGFAAEAFF.

The V and J genes are TRBV19 and TRBJ2-5; D possibly corresponds to TRBD2 (5 bases). Looked up from germline, CDR1 is LNHDA and CDR2 is SQIVND (reference sequence). Deletions cut 5 bases from V and 3 bases from J, with 13 bases between. This CDR3 has 14 residues. In DNA form, the CDR3 reads TGTGCCAGTAGTCTAGGGAGTAGGAAAGAGACCCAGTACTTC. Protein sequence: CASSLGSRKETQYF.

V usage is TRBV24-1 and J usage is TRBJ1-4; 9 nucleotides agree with TRBD1. With 3 bases clipped from V and 5 bases from J, the junction kept 3 bases outside the gene matches. CDR1 and CDR2 (germline): KGHDR, SFDVKD. The CDR3 sequence is 15 residues long. DNA for the CDR3: TGTGCCACCAGTGATGGACAGGGGTGGAATGAAAAACTGTTTTTT. This codes for CATSDGQGWNEKLFF.

The J gene is TRBJ1-4, the V gene TRBV7-2, with 7 bases lining up with TRBD1. Trimming cost V 5 bases and J 2 bases; bases outside gene matches: 8. Germline CDR1 and CDR2: SGHTA and FQGNSA. This CDR3 contains 16 residues. The CDR3 DNA is TGTGCCAGCAGCCTCTGGGACAGTAGGACTAATGAAAAACTGTTTTTT. Its translation is CASSLWDSRTNEKLFF.

This chain uses TRBV4-1 with TRBJ2-2, with a tentative D call TRBD1 (6 bases). The CDR3 spans 13 residues. Germline CDR1 and CDR2: MGHRA and YSYEKL. The germline V and J ends were trimmed by 3 bases and 6 bases, with 8 bases remaining between them. The CDR3: CASSQNRAGELFF. The CDR3 DNA reads as TGCGCCAGCAGCCAGAACAGGGCCGGGGAGCTGTTTTTT.

The CDR3 region has the DNA TGTGCCAGCAGTGTGAGAGGGTTCAGTGAGCAGTTCTTC. Protein: CASSVRGFSEQFF. The rearrangement uses TRBV6-4 and TRBJ2-1, with a weak D call TRBD2 (5 bases). The CDR3 is 13 amino acids. V lost 4 bases to trimming and J lost 9 bases, with 13 bases between them. The germline gives CDR1 MRHNA, CDR2 SNTAGT.

The rearrangement joins TRBV5-4 to TRBJ2-7, with 9 positions matching TRBD1. There are 16 residues in the CDR3. CDR1 and CDR2 from the germline V gene are SGHNT and YYREEE (reference sequence). V shed 3 bases, J shed 5 bases, and the junction held 12 bases outside the gene matches. As DNA, the CDR3 is TGTGCCAGCAGCTCATTGATAACGGGACAGGGCCACGAGCAGTACTTC. It is translated as CASSSLITGQGHEQYF.

The chain combines TRBV5-1 with TRBJ1-5; unclear D gene. Trimming stripped 0 bases from V and 3 bases from J, with 4 bases between. The CDR3 runs 13 residues. Per germline, CDR1 SGHRS and CDR2 YFSETQ. CDR3 in amino acids: CASSLASNQPQHF. The CDR3 nucleotides are TGCGCCAGCAGCTTGGCCTCCAATCAGCCCCAGCATTTT.

This chain links TRBV11-2 with TRBJ2-3; 10 nucleotides line up with TRBD1. Per germline, CDR1 SGHAT and CDR2 FQNNGV. Losses at the gene ends were 0 bases for V and 2 bases for J; bases not matched to a gene: 5. The CDR3 is 17 residues long. Written as DNA, the CDR3 is TGTGCCAGCAGCTTAGATCCGGGACAGGGGTACACAGATACGCAGTATTTT. Translated, it gives CASSLDPGQGYTDTQYF.

The CDR3 DNA sequence: TGTGCCAGCAGAGGCCAGGAGGGTCGGGGAGATACGCAGTATTTT. Translated, it gives CASRGQEGRGDTQYF. The chain employs TRBV28 and TRBJ2-3; maybe TRBD2 (6 bases). Trimming took off 6 bases at V and 5 bases at J, with 18 bases between the two ends. Germline V gene sequence: CDR1 MDHEN, CDR2 SYDVKM. The CDR3 extends over 15 amino acids. Complete variable domain (other parts from reference TRBV28 and TRBJ2-3): DVKVTQSSRYLVKRTGEKVFLECVQDMDHENMFWYRQDPGLGLRLIYFSYDVKMKEKGDIPEGYSVSREKKERFSLILESASTNQTSMYLCASRGQEGRGDTQYFGPGTRLTVL.

The rearrangement uses TRBV5-6 and TRBJ1-4; 10 nucleotides match TRBD1. This CDR3 is 16 amino acids long. CDR1 and CDR2 from the germline V gene are SGHDT and YYEEEE. J lost 7 bases, V lost 3 bases, and 9 bases had no gene match. CDR3 in DNA: TGTGCCAGCAGCTCAGACCCGGGACAGGGGTCTGAAAAACTGTTTTTT. Translated: CASSSDPGQGSEKLFF.